This is a list of T cell receptor beta chains from one sample in a study of radiotherapy plus CTLA-4 blockade in lung cancer. The table came from immunoSEQ multiplex PCR; TCRdb's copy has only in-frame clones and leaves some out. Counted here are about 31,000 clones, about 72% occurring once; the ten biggest clones make up roughly 7.4%. The input for sequencing was peripheral blood, taken from a patient treated with radiotherapy plus ipilimumab. The receptors shown here come from a human donor with non-small cell lung cancer who had stable disease on radiotherapy plus ipilimumab. Both conserved end residues are part of each CDR3. The order of the fields is D gene, J gene, V gene, clone size, CDR3 protein, CDR3 DNA. D genes are given only for firm matches. Where a row states a size, it is once, few, many or the class of an expanded clone; other rows omit it.

NA,TRBJ1-3,TRBV27,few,CASSLRGVTGNTIYF,TGTGCCAGCAGTTTGCGGGGGGTGACTGGAAACACCATATATTTT
NA,TRBJ2-1,TRBV15,NA,CATSGGGRSSYNEQFF,TGTGCCACCAGCGGTGGGGGTAGGAGCTCCTACAATGAGCAGTTCTTC
TRBD2,TRBJ2-1,TRBV11-2,NA,CASSRLAGEENEQFF,TGTGCCAGCAGCCGACTAGCGGGGGAAGAGAATGAGCAGTTCTTC
TRBD1,TRBJ1-2,TRBV29-1,NA,CSVRDRGLDGYTF,TGCAGCGTAAGGGACAGGGGATTGGATGGCTACACCTTC
NA,TRBJ1-6,TRBV5-6,NA,CASSLGALHSYNSPLHF,TGTGCCAGCAGCTTGGGGGCTCTGCACTCCTATAATTCACCCCTCCACTTT
NA,TRBJ2-7,TRBV13,NA,CASAFGGYEQYF,TGTGCCAGCGCCTTTGGGGGCTACGAGCAGTACTTC
NA,TRBJ2-5,TRBV10-3,NA,CAISEGRPAETQYF,TGTGCCATCAGCGAGGGACGGCCGGCCGAGACCCAGTACTTC
NA,TRBJ1-2,TRBV29-1,NA,CSARPGTGGYTF,TGCAGCGCGAGACCAGGGACGGGAGGCTACACCTTC
NA,TRBJ2-5,TRBV5-6,once,CASSSQGKETQYF,TGTGCCAGCAGCTCCCAAGGAAAGGAGACCCAGTACTTC
NA,TRBJ2-5,TRBV19,NA,CASSTQDGYQETQYF,TGTGCCAGTAGTACTCAGGACGGGTACCAAGAGACCCAGTACTTC
NA,TRBJ2-1,TRBV5-1,NA,CASSLLGGEYNEQFF,TGCGCCAGCAGCTTGCTAGGGGGGGAGTACAATGAGCAGTTCTTC
NA,TRBJ1-2,TRBV5-5,NA,CASSIQGSTYGYTF,TGTGCCAGCAGCATACAGGGAAGCACCTATGGCTACACCTTC
NA,TRBJ1-4,TRBV10-3,NA,CAISESQATNEKLFF,TGTGCCATCAGTGAGAGCCAGGCTACTAATGAAAAACTGTTTTTT
NA,TRBJ1-6,TRBV5-5,NA,CASSLSAAVNSPLHF,TGTGCCAGCAGCTTGTCGGCGGCTGTGAATTCACCCCTCCACTTT
NA,TRBJ2-2,TRBV5-1,once,CASSLGWVDTGELFF,TGCGCCAGCAGCCTCGGCTGGGTAGACACCGGGGAGCTGTTTTTT
NA,TRBJ2-2,TRBV18,NA,CASSPLQGYGTGELFF,TGTGCCAGCTCACCGCTTCAGGGATACGGCACCGGGGAGCTGTTTTTT
TRBD1,TRBJ1-2,TRBV6-5,NA,CASRPRQGRGYTF,TGTGCCAGCAGACCCCGACAGGGCAGAGGCTACACCTTC
NA,TRBJ2-7,TRBV15,NA,CATSRGGSTYEQYF,TGTGCCACCAGCAGGGGGGGAAGCACCTACGAGCAGTACTTC
NA,TRBJ1-1,TRBV28,NA,CASSSGHPGDAEAFF,TGTGCCAGCAGTTCGGGACACCCAGGCGACGCTGAAGCTTTCTTT
TRBD1,TRBJ1-4,TRBV27,NA,CASSGTENEKLFF,TGTGCCAGCAGCGGGACAGAGAATGAAAAACTGTTTTTT
NA,TRBJ1-3,TRBV18,NA,CASSPQGGSGNTIYF,TGTGCCAGCTCACCACAAGGGGGCTCTGGAAACACCATATATTTT
NA,TRBJ1-5,TRBV21-1,NA,CASSKGQGGQPQHF,TGTGCCAGCAGCAAAGGGCAGGGAGGGCAGCCCCAGCATTTT
NA,TRBJ1-4,TRBV6-1,few,CASSSTYPVEKLFF,TGTGCCAGCAGTTCTACCTATCCGGTTGAAAAACTGTTTTTT
NA,TRBJ1-5,TRBV7-2,NA,CASGGQLGQPQHF,TGTGCCAGTGGCGGACAGCTCGGTCAGCCCCAGCATTTT
NA,TRBJ1-1,TRBV6-1,NA,CASTYDGANTEAFF,TGTGCCAGCACCTACGACGGCGCGAACACTGAAGCTTTCTTT
TRBD1,TRBJ1-1,TRBV6-1,once,CASRRTGEAFF,TGTGCCAGCAGGCGGACAGGCGAAGCTTTCTTT
NA,TRBJ1-2,TRBV28,NA,CASSTSSGYTF,TGTGCCAGCAGTACCAGTAGTGGCTACACCTTC